Reported below is one TCR beta chain. The entry originates in a study of T cells expressing NK-cell markers. About the research overall: All TCR beta repertoires analysed originated from sorted CD3+CD56+NKG2C+, CD3+CD56+NKG2C- and CD3+CD56-NKG2C+ T cells. Within the sequenced cohort of eight donors, seven exhibited HCMV seropositivity and one was seronegative.

The cDNA for TCR beta came from 5'RACE template switching with UMIs. TCRdb re-analyzed the 5' RACE reads; it lists each CDR3 protein once, without DNA. Recorded for this sample: about 390,000 distinct CDR3 sequences. This CDR3 region has 15 residues. Germline loops: CDR1 MNHNY, CDR2 SVGAGI (reference sequence). The source of this sequence is a woman aged 45-60 years in good health. This chain links TRBV6-6 with TRBJ2-6. The sequenced sample consisted of blood T cells: a sorted CD56 or NKG2C T cell subset, CD4+ or CD8+ T cells, or bulk PBMC T cells (not recorded which). The CDR3 here is CATGPQRPGANVLTF.